This T cell receptor beta chain was recovered during a study of pediatric ulcerative colitis. Points from the study as a whole: Ulcerative colitis patients shared more blood-rectal clones than controls.

A remark on this clone: Its antigen is unknown.

Rectal tissue came from one to two pinch biopsies taken at colonoscopy. The assay was run at survey level. This table comes from immunoSEQ multiplex PCR, and its TCRdb copy is limited to in-frame clones, with some not included. The sample lists around 34,000 clones; roughly 77% were seen once. The V gene end was trimmed by 1 base and the J gene end by 9 bases; junction bases not matched to a gene: 8. The CDR3 loop spans 15 amino acids. The germline V gene encodes CDR1 MGHRA and CDR2 YSYEKL. The sequence was collected from a boy between 5 and 17 years old with mild ulcerative colitis. The chain recombines TRBV4-1 with TRBJ2-1; 8 bases match TRBD2. Material for sequencing was gut tissue. CDR3 coding DNA: TGCGCCAGCAGCCAAGTTTCGGATAGCGGGGCTGAGCAGTTCTTC. Translation gives CASSQVSDSGAEQFF.